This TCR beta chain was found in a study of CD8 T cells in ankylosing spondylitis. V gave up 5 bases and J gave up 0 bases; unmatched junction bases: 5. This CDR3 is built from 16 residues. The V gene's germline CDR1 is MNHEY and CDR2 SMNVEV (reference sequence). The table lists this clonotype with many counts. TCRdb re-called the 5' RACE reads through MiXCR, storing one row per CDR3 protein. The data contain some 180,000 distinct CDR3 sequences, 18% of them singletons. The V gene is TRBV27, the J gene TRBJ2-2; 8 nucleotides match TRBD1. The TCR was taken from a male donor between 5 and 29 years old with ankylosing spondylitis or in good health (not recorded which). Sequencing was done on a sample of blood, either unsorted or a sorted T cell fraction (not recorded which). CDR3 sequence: CASSPRTGPNTGELFF. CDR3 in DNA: TGTGCCAGCAGTCCCCGGACAGGGCCGAACACCGGGGAGCTGTTTTTT.